Presented here are 25 T cell receptor beta chains from one specimen sequenced in a study of T cell repertoires in cytomegalovirus infection (dated by TCRdb to between 2018 and 2020). Their antigen targets remain unknown. What this sample's treatment or condition label stands for: in vitro stimulation with specific CMV peptide epitopes to enrich CMV-specific T cells. Sequenced using an Illumina HiSeq 1500. Clones were called with MiXCR by TCRdb after fastp trimmed the public reads at Q25, and only in-frame beta chains were retained. A single entry per CDR3 protein holds the most common genes and DNA from its merged rows. For this sample the table gives around 750,000 distinct CDR3 sequences, of which over 25% were detected only once. Roughly 12% of the sample is in the top ten clones. The sequences come from cultured CD8+ T cells from PBMCs, collected from culture after CMV antigen stimulation. These TCRs come from a human donor in good health (CMV status not recorded). Some clones in this sample may be carry-over from other donors' samples.

This clonotype was seen many times. The gene calls are TRBV28 and TRBJ1-5, with 11 positions matching TRBD1. With 5 bases clipped from V and 3 bases from J, the junction kept 6 bases outside the gene matches. This CDR3 spans 16 amino acids. Germline CDR1 is MDHEN and CDR2 is SYDVKM. The CDR3 spells CASSDRDRGINQPQHF. The CDR3 DNA is TGTGCCAGCAGTGATAGGGACAGGGGGATCAATCAGCCCCAGCATTTT.

In its sample, this clonotype was seen a few times. This chain joins TRBV7-9 and TRBJ1-1; weak D call: TRBD1 (6 bases). V lost 4 bases, J lost 4 bases, and 13 bases lay in between. This CDR3 is 14 amino acids long. Germline lookup yields CDR1 SEHNR and CDR2 FQNEAQ (reference sequence). The DNA for the CDR3 is TGTGCCAGCAGCTCGGGACATCCTTCCACTGAAGCTTTCTTT. This codes for CASSSGHPSTEAFF.

The chain uses TRBV4-1 and TRBJ2-7, with D uncertain. Germline CDR1 reads MGHRA; CDR2 reads YSYEKL. Trimming shortened V by 5 bases and J by 0 bases, and 11 bases separated the two germline ends. The CDR3 spans 14 residues. For the CDR3, the DNA is TGCGCCAGCAGCGTCCGGATCAGCTCCTACGAGCAGTACTTC. This sequence encodes CASSVRISSYEQYF.

This clonotype came up a few times. This chain connects TRBV5-4 to TRBJ2-1; D remains unclear. Germline V CDR1 and CDR2: SGHNT, YYREEE (reference sequence). The V end was cut by 2 bases, the J end by 0 bases, with 9 bases between. The CDR3 is 15 residues long. The CDR3 loop is CASSFLVSSYNEQFF. The CDR3 DNA reads TGTGCCAGCAGCTTTTTGGTAAGCTCCTACAATGAGCAGTTCTTC.

CDR3 bases: TGTGCCAGCAGTCCTACGACAGGAAAGAACACCGGGGAGCTGTTTTTT. This codes for CASSPTTGKNTGELFF. The gene calls are TRBV7-3 and TRBJ2-2; maybe TRBD1 (6 bases). Between the trimmed V and J ends, which lost 6 bases and 1 base, there was a span of 15 bases. The germline CDR1 and CDR2 sequences are SGHTA and FQGTGA. The CDR3 is made up of 16 amino acids.

In this sample, this clonotype turned up a few times. The V and J genes are TRBV27 and TRBJ2-3; D uncertain. The V gene's germline CDR1 is MNHEY and CDR2 SMNVEV (reference sequence). Trimming left V 5 bases short and J 0 bases short, with 18 bases between. This CDR3 region has 17 residues. The CDR3 sequence is CASSPQYYFTSTDTQYF. CDR3 nucleotide sequence: TGTGCCAGCAGTCCGCAGTATTACTTTACTAGCACAGATACGCAGTATTTT.

This clonotype was counted only a few times. The rearrangement joins TRBV7-9 to TRBJ1-1, with a tentative D call TRBD1 (6 bases). V lost 2 bases and J lost 0, with 10 bases in between. This CDR3 is 15 amino acids long. Germline lookup yields CDR1 SEHNR and CDR2 FQNEAQ (reference sequence). The CDR3 bases are TGTGCCAGCAGCTTAAAGGGGGAGTTGAACACTGAAGCTTTCTTT. Translated, it gives CASSLKGELNTEAFF.

V gene TRBV28 combines with J gene TRBJ2-4; 11 bases are a match to TRBD2. Looked up from germline, CDR1 is MDHEN and CDR2 is SYDVKM. The CDR3 is made up of 15 amino acids. The J segment lost 6 bases and the V segment lost 5 bases, leaving 6 bases of the junction unmatched. CDR3 nucleotides: TGTGCCAGCAGTCGGACTAGCGGGCGAACAAACATTCAGTACTTC. Protein sequence: CASSRTSGRTNIQYF.

The table lists this clonotype with many counts. The CDR3 DNA is TGTGCCAGCAGCGTTCGCCAGGGGTCGTATGGCTACACCTTC. It codes for CASSVRQGSYGYTF. The V call is TRBV12-3 or TRBV12-4, the J call TRBJ1-2; weak D call: TRBD1 (6 bases). The CDR3 is made up of 14 amino acids. Trimming cost V 6 bases and J 5 bases, with 16 bases left between them.

V usage is TRBV4-1 and J usage is TRBJ2-7, with D possibly matching TRBD1 (6 bases). Deletions cut 0 bases from V and 3 bases from J, with 15 bases between. The CDR3 spans 16 residues. Germline V gene data show CDR1 as MGHRA and CDR2 as YSYEKL. CDR3 amino acids: CASSQDQDSSDYEQYF. The CDR3 DNA is TGCGCCAGCAGCCAAGATCAGGACAGCTCAGACTACGAGCAGTACTTC.

This clonotype was counted a few times. The chain uses TRBV5-4 and TRBJ2-7, with TRBD1 identical over 8 bases. J was trimmed by 6 bases and V by 0 bases; bases with no gene match: 5. CDR3 size: 14 residues. Per germline, CDR1 SGHNT and CDR2 YYREEE (reference sequence). The DNA for the CDR3 is TGTGCCAGCAGCTTGGGGGACAGGACCGGCGAGCAGTACGTC. This sequence encodes CASSLGDRTGEQYV.

This clonotype was observed a handful of times. This CDR3 is CASSSGTGYTEQYF. The CDR3 DNA sequence: TGTGCCAGCAGTTCCGGGACAGGGTATACCGAGCAGTACTTC. The chain carries TRBV27 and TRBJ2-7, with 9 bases matching TRBD1. This CDR3 spans 14 amino acids. V was clipped by 4 bases and J by 6 bases; unmatched bases: 7. Looked up from germline, CDR1 is MNHEY and CDR2 is SMNVEV (reference sequence).

This clonotype turned up a few times. The chain recombines TRBV5-8 with TRBJ2-3, with 11 bases fitting TRBD2. Trimming at V came to 0 bases and at J to 4 bases, leaving 4 bases not matched to a gene. The CDR3 has 16 residues. In germline, CDR1 is SGHTS, CDR2 YDEGEE. The CDR3 nucleotides read TGTGCCAGCAGCTTGGTTCTAGCGGGGGGCCCAGATACGCAGTATTTT. Protein: CASSLVLAGGPDTQYF.

In this sample, this clonotype turned up a few times. The rearrangement joins TRBV6-6 to TRBJ1-1; D gene ambiguous. This CDR3 has 14 residues. Germline CDR1 reads MNHNY; CDR2 reads SVGAGI (reference sequence). Trimming left V 3 bases short and J 1 base short, with 9 bases between. DNA of the CDR3: TGTGCCAGCAGTTATTTTCGGGGGAACACTGAAGCTTTCTTT. The encoded protein is CASSYFRGNTEAFF.

In its sample, this clonotype was seen a few times. This chain joins TRBV4-1 and TRBJ1-1; D ambiguous. Trimming left V 1 base short and J 4 bases short, with 10 bases between. CDR1 and CDR2 (germline): MGHRA, YSYEKL. This CDR3 has 14 amino acids. The CDR3 is CASSQGWVFTEAFF. In DNA, the CDR3 is TGCGCCAGCAGCCAAGGTTGGGTATTCACTGAAGCTTTCTTT.

The chain has TRBV9 and TRBJ1-4; 7 bases match TRBD1. Per the germline V gene, CDR1 is SGDLS and CDR2 is YYNGEE. The J segment lost 4 bases and the V segment lost 0 bases, leaving 9 bases of the junction unmatched. This CDR3 has 17 amino acids. The CDR3 region is CASSVEWTGGFNEKLFF. The CDR3, as DNA: TGTGCCAGCAGCGTAGAATGGACAGGAGGTTTTAATGAAAAACTGTTTTTT.

This clonotype was observed many times. The DNA for the CDR3 is TGTGCCAGCAGCTTAGAAGTGACAGGGATCTACAATGAGCAGTTCTTC. It encodes CASSLEVTGIYNEQFF. This sequence joins TRBV7-6 and TRBJ2-1, with 7 bases fitting TRBD1. J gave up 3 bases and V 1 base, and 6 bases lay outside the gene matches. CDR1 and CDR2 (germline): SGHVS, FNYEAQ. The CDR3 is 16 amino acids.

This clonotype turned up a few times. The chain recombines TRBV7-9 with TRBJ2-7; TRBD2 matches at 13 bases. With 11 bases clipped from V and 0 bases from J, the junction kept 1 base outside the gene matches. In germline, CDR1 is SEHNR, CDR2 FQNEAQ (reference sequence). The CDR3 consists of 13 residues. CDR3 loop: CAGTSGDSYEQYF. The CDR3 bases are TGTGCCGGGACTAGCGGGGACTCCTACGAGCAGTACTTC.

This clonotype has only a few counts. This chain connects TRBV5-5 to TRBJ2-2; D perhaps matches TRBD2 (5 bases). Germline loops: CDR1 SGHKS, CDR2 YYEKEE (reference sequence). Between the trimmed V and J ends, which lost 2 bases and 5 bases, there was a span of 13 bases. The CDR3 length is 15 residues. The CDR3 here is CASSLWGERTGELFF. The CDR3 DNA follows: TGTGCCAGCAGCTTATGGGGAGAAAGAACCGGGGAGCTGTTTTTT.

The chain is built from TRBV5-5 and TRBJ2-2, with D possibly TRBD2 on 5 matching bases. Germline-derived CDR1 and CDR2 are SGHKS and YYEKEE (reference sequence). V lost 2 bases and J lost 2, with 10 bases in between. CDR3 length equals 15 residues. CDR3 bases: TGTGCCAGCAGCTTCCCCGGGATAAACACCGGGGAGCTGTTTTTT. Its translation: CASSFPGINTGELFF.

The gene calls are TRBV28 and TRBJ2-5; possible D gene TRBD1, 5 bases. Trimming left V 6 bases short and J 5 bases short, with 28 bases between. The CDR3 sequence is 18 residues long. In germline, CDR1 is MDHEN, CDR2 SYDVKM. The CDR3 DNA sequence: TGTGCCAGCAGCCAAGTCCCACAGGAGTCCCTAGGTGGGGAGACCCAGTACTTC. Amino acid sequence: CASSQVPQESLGGETQYF.

This chain uses TRBV6-8 with TRBJ1-1; 8 bases align to TRBD1. The CDR3 totals 17 residues. V shed 2 bases and J 6 bases; nucleotides not matched to a gene: 14. Germline lookup yields CDR1 MNHGY and CDR2 SAAAGT. The chain's CDR3 is CASSYDVQGAPMAEAFF. CDR3 DNA: TGTGCCAGCAGTTACGACGTTCAGGGGGCGCCGATGGCTGAAGCTTTCTTT.

This clonotype was seen only a few times. Here the CDR3 DNA reads TGTGCCAGCAGTTTATTCTCAGGGACAGGGGACTACACAGATACGCAGTATTTT. Translation gives CASSLFSGTGDYTDTQYF. V usage is TRBV27 and J usage is TRBJ2-3; 10 bases line up with TRBD1. The ends lost 1 base at V and 2 bases at J; junction bases unmatched: 9. This CDR3 region has 18 residues. Germline lookup yields CDR1 MNHEY and CDR2 SMNVEV (reference sequence).

This clonotype showed up just once. CDR3 nucleotides: TGTGCCAGCAGCTTGGTAGGGGACTTCGCTGAAGCTTTCTTT. Translated, it gives CASSLVGDFAEAFF. This chain uses TRBV5-4 with TRBJ1-1; D may be TRBD1 (5 bases). CDR1 SGHNT and CDR2 YYREEE come from the germline V gene (reference sequence). Trimming removed 0 bases from V and 6 bases from J, with 12 bases in between. CDR3 size: 14 residues.

The V call is TRBV7-6, the J call TRBJ2-7, with TRBD2 matching over 12 bases. CDR1 is SGHVS, CDR2 FNYEAQ, per germline. This CDR3 has 17 amino acids. After removal of 1 base from V and 0 bases from J, the junction contained 4 bases not matched to a gene. The CDR3 loop reads CASSLELAGGRSYEQYF. Here the CDR3 DNA reads TGTGCCAGCAGCTTAGAACTAGCGGGGGGTCGCTCCTACGAGCAGTACTTC.